The 25 T cell receptor beta chains below all came from one sample that was sequenced in a study of CD8 T cells in Susac syndrome. RNA totalling roughly 0.45 to 1 ug underwent reverse transcription with random hexamers. Each CDR3 protein gets one entry after TCRdb re-called the immunoSEQ multiplex PCR reads with MiXCR. In the table there are a few hundred thousand distinct CDR3 sequences, around 85% of which are singletons. The sequenced sample was CD8+ T cells from PBMCs. Receptor source: a human donor with multiple sclerosis.

The DNA for the CDR3 is TGTGCCAGCACTCACATGTCTAGCTACCGCAATGAGCAGTTCTTC. It encodes CASTHMSSYRNEQFF. V and J are TRBV7-2 and TRBJ2-1; D is perhaps TRBD2 (5 bases). The V gene lost 7 bases and the J gene lost 6 bases, with 19 bases spanning the gap. This CDR3 is built from 15 residues. The germline V gene has CDR1 SGHTA and CDR2 FQGNSA.

The J gene is TRBJ2-1, the V gene TRBV20-1; the match to TRBD2 covers 8 bases. The CDR3 is 20 residues long. V shed 0 bases and J 1 base; nucleotides not matched to a gene: 17. Germline CDR1 reads DFQATT; CDR2 reads SNEGSKA (reference sequence). DNA of the CDR3: TGCAGTGCTAGAGACGGGGCTAGCGGGTACCCTAGGGAATCCTACAATGAGCAGTTCTTC. Translated, it gives CSARDGASGYPRESYNEQFF.

The chain is built from TRBV27 and TRBJ2-2; D unresolved. Trimming took 1 base from V and 3 from J, leaving 6 bases between them. The CDR3 runs 14 residues. The V gene's germline CDR1 is MNHEY and CDR2 SMNVEV (reference sequence). The CDR3 is CASSLYLDTGELFF. CDR3 coding DNA: TGTGCCAGCAGTTTATATCTCGACACCGGGGAGCTGTTTTTT.

V gene TRBV29-1 combines with J gene TRBJ2-7; D not resolved. Trimming took off 3 bases at V and 0 bases at J, with 12 bases between the two ends. The CDR3 totals 14 residues. Looked up from germline, CDR1 is SQVTM and CDR2 is ANQGSEA. CDR3 region: CSVESTASSYEQYF. CDR3 nucleotide sequence: TGCAGCGTTGAGAGCACAGCGAGCTCCTACGAGCAGTACTTC.

The chain links TRBV5-6 to TRBJ2-7; D ambiguous. Trimming stripped 2 bases from V and 1 base from J, with 10 bases between. This CDR3 is built from 14 residues. Looked up from germline, CDR1 is SGHDT and CDR2 is YYEEEE. The CDR3 nucleotides are TGTGCCAGCAGCTTAAGACGGGCGTCCTACGAGCAGTACTTC. Amino acids: CASSLRRASYEQYF.

This chain joins TRBV29-1 and TRBJ1-2; 9 bases are a match to TRBD1. Germline V CDR1 and CDR2: SQVTM, ANQGSEA. The ends lost 6 bases at V and 4 bases at J; junction bases unmatched: 3. CDR3 length: 12 residues. The CDR3 spells CSVPTGGYGYTF. In nucleotides, the CDR3 is TGCAGCGTGCCGACAGGGGGCTATGGCTACACCTTC.

This chain joins TRBV2 and TRBJ2-7, with 7 bases matching TRBD1. The V segment lost 6 bases and the J segment 4 bases; nucleotides outside the gene matches: 9. Germline values: CDR1 SNHLY, CDR2 FYNNEI. The CDR3 sequence is 14 residues long. The CDR3 bases are TGTGCCAGCAGGACGGGACAGAACCAGTACGAGCAGTACTTC. It codes for CASRTGQNQYEQYF.

This clonotype was observed once. The rearrangement links TRBV4-1 to TRBJ1-5, with D tentatively TRBD1 (5 bases). Germline CDR1 reads MGHRA; CDR2 reads YSYEKL. The CDR3 has 14 residues. Trimming shortened V by 5 bases and J by 3 bases, and 11 bases separated the two germline ends. CDR3 amino acids: CASSRGQLNQPQHF. Here the CDR3 DNA reads TGCGCCAGCAGCAGGGGTCAGCTCAATCAGCCCCAGCATTTT.

This clonotype has a handful of counts. The gene calls are TRBV18 and TRBJ1-5; D is uncertain. Germline V CDR1 and CDR2: KGHSH, LQKENI. The CDR3 covers 13 residues. The germline V and J ends were trimmed by 3 bases and 1 base, with 4 bases remaining between them. The CDR3 sequence is CASSPMSNQPQHF. The CDR3, as DNA: TGTGCCAGCTCACCCATGAGCAATCAGCCCCAGCATTTT.

CDR3 bases: TGTGCCAGCAGCCAAGATTCTCCGGGAGGGCCTGGGGATGAGCAGTTCTTC. As protein: CASSQDSPGGPGDEQFF. The chain recombines TRBV4-2 with TRBJ2-1; TRBD2 matches at 8 bases. The J segment lost 8 bases and the V segment lost 0 bases, leaving 12 bases of the junction unmatched. CDR1 and CDR2 (germline): LGHNA, YNFKEQ. This CDR3 comprises 17 residues.

The chain carries TRBV11-2 and TRBJ2-7; a possible D gene is TRBD2 (5 bases). Germline-derived CDR1 and CDR2 are SGHAT and FQNNGV. The CDR3 contains 13 residues. V shed 7 bases and J shed 4 bases, with 14 bases lying between them. The CDR3 is CASTGLWEYEQYF. The CDR3, as DNA: TGTGCCAGCACCGGCTTATGGGAGTACGAGCAGTACTTC.

V usage is TRBV2 and J usage is TRBJ2-7; no reliable D call. With 3 bases removed from V and 5 bases from J, the gap between germline ends came to 11 bases. This CDR3 has 13 residues. Germline V gene data show CDR1 as SNHLY and CDR2 as FYNNEI. CDR3 region: CASSESSPHEQYF. In nucleotides, the CDR3 is TGTGCCAGCAGTGAGTCTTCCCCCCACGAGCAGTACTTC.

The CDR3: CASSLGEVHEQFF. In DNA, the CDR3 is TGTGCCAGCAGTTTAGGAGAGGTTCATGAGCAGTTCTTC. The chain employs TRBV27 and TRBJ2-1, with unresolved D. From germline, CDR1 is MNHEY and CDR2 SMNVEV (reference sequence). The CDR3 totals 13 residues. Trimming took off 2 bases at V and 8 bases at J, with 10 bases between the two ends.

This clonotype appeared a few times. V usage is TRBV6-1 and J usage is TRBJ1-1, with D hard to call. Germline-derived CDR1 and CDR2 are MNHNS and SASEGT. V was clipped by 11 bases and J by 4 bases, with 14 bases between them. The CDR3 has 12 amino acids. CDR3 region: CASLTGSTEAFF. The CDR3 nucleotides read TGTGCCTCACTCACCGGATCCACTGAAGCTTTCTTT.

The genes are TRBV14 and TRBJ2-3, with D perhaps matching TRBD1 or TRBD2 (6 bases each). Trimming took off 4 bases at V and 4 bases at J, with 12 bases between the two ends. The germline gives CDR1 SGHDN, CDR2 FVKESK. CDR3 length: 14 residues. CDR3 in amino acids: CASSRSGGADTQYF. The CDR3 DNA reads TGTGCCAGCAGCCGGTCCGGGGGCGCAGATACGCAGTATTTT.

The chain links TRBV14 to TRBJ2-7, with D hard to call. V was trimmed by 5 bases and J by 2 bases, leaving 13 bases between them. Per the germline V gene, CDR1 is SGHDN and CDR2 is FVKESK. This CDR3 is built from 14 residues. The CDR3 protein is CASSTRQKPYEQYF. Here the CDR3 DNA reads TGTGCCAGCAGCACCCGTCAGAAGCCCTACGAGCAGTACTTC.

The V call is TRBV29-1, the J call TRBJ2-7; a possible D gene is TRBD1 (6 bases). This CDR3 is built from 14 residues. Germline V lookup: CDR1 SQVTM, CDR2 ANQGSEA. The CDR3 DNA sequence: TGCAGTATAGTAACAGGGTCAGGACTCGTCGAGCAGTACTTC. Translation gives CSIVTGSGLVEQYF.

This chain joins TRBV4-1 and TRBJ1-5, with a weak D call TRBD1 (6 bases). The length of the CDR3 is 17 residues. CDR1 is MGHRA and CDR2 is YSYEKL in the germline V gene. Trimming removed 0 bases from V and 1 base from J, with 13 bases in between. CDR3 nucleotide sequence: TGCGCCAGCAGCCAAGATCCAGGGGAAGGAAGCAATCAGCCCCAGCATTTT. This codes for CASSQDPGEGSNQPQHF.

V gene TRBV2 combines with J gene TRBJ1-1; D not resolved. V was clipped by 6 bases and J by 4 bases, with 12 bases between them. Germline loops: CDR1 SNHLY, CDR2 FYNNEI. This CDR3 comprises 13 residues. CDR3 region: CASRPMPSTEAFF. CDR3 nucleotide sequence: TGTGCCAGCAGGCCGATGCCGAGCACTGAAGCTTTCTTT.

The chain uses TRBV19 and TRBJ2-7; 8 bases are shared with TRBD1. Per germline, CDR1 LNHDA and CDR2 SQIVND (reference sequence). Trimming cost V 5 bases and J 3 bases; bases outside gene matches: 6. CDR3 size: 14 residues. CDR3 region: CASSGKTGVYEQYF. Written as DNA, the CDR3 is TGTGCCAGTAGTGGAAAGACAGGGGTCTACGAGCAGTACTTC.

Written as DNA, the CDR3 is TGCGCCAGCAGCCTACAAGGGGGCGCCTACAATGAGCAGTTCTTC. Its translation: CASSLQGGAYNEQFF. V is TRBV4-1 and J is TRBJ2-1, with 7 bases matching TRBD1. V lost 4 bases, J lost 2 bases, and 5 bases stayed unmatched. Germline CDR1 reads MGHRA; CDR2 reads YSYEKL. This CDR3 comprises 15 residues.

This rearrangement joins TRBV10-3 to TRBJ2-7; 10 bases match TRBD1. From germline, CDR1 is ENHRY and CDR2 SYGVKD. V lost 8 bases to trimming and J lost 5 bases; unmatched junction nucleotides: 3. This CDR3 contains 12 residues. For the CDR3, the DNA is TGTGCCATCGGGGACAGGGGTGACGAGCAGTACTTC. Translating it yields CAIGDRGDEQYF.

The chain joins TRBV11-2 to TRBJ2-7; D assignment may be TRBD1 or TRBD2 (5 bases each). Trimming pared 1 base from V and 7 bases from J, leaving 14 bases between. The CDR3 has 14 residues. Germline assignment: CDR1 SGHAT and CDR2 FQNNGV. CDR3 nucleotide sequence: TGTGCCAGCAGCTTAGGTTCAGGGACGTGGGAGCAGTACTTC. Encoded protein: CASSLGSGTWEQYF. Full variable domain (remainder filled in from reference TRBV11-2 and TRBJ2-7): EAGVAQSPRYKIIEKRQSVAFWCNPISGHATLYWYQQILGQGPKLLIQFQNNGVVDDSQLPKDRFSAERLKGVDSTLKIQPAKLEDSAVYLCASSLGSGTWEQYFGPGTRLTVT.

The rearrangement uses TRBV20-1 and TRBJ2-5; TRBD2 matches at 13 bases. From germline, CDR1 is DFQATT and CDR2 SNEGSKA (reference sequence). Trimming at V came to 1 base and at J to 1 base, leaving 15 bases not matched to a gene. There are 20 residues in the CDR3. CDR3 amino acids: CSARAGWTSGRDGPQETQYF. DNA of the CDR3: TGCAGTGCTAGAGCGGGGTGGACTAGCGGGAGAGATGGACCCCAAGAGACCCAGTACTTC.

The count of this clonotype is one. V and J are TRBV27 and TRBJ2-7, with 9 bases lining up with TRBD1. With 6 bases clipped from V and 3 bases from J, the junction kept 9 bases outside the gene matches. CDR1 and CDR2 from the germline V gene are MNHEY and SMNVEV (reference sequence). CDR3 length: 15 residues. The CDR3 spells CASRTGGQGLYEQYF. The CDR3 DNA follows: TGTGCCAGCAGAACCGGGGGACAGGGTCTCTACGAGCAGTACTTC.